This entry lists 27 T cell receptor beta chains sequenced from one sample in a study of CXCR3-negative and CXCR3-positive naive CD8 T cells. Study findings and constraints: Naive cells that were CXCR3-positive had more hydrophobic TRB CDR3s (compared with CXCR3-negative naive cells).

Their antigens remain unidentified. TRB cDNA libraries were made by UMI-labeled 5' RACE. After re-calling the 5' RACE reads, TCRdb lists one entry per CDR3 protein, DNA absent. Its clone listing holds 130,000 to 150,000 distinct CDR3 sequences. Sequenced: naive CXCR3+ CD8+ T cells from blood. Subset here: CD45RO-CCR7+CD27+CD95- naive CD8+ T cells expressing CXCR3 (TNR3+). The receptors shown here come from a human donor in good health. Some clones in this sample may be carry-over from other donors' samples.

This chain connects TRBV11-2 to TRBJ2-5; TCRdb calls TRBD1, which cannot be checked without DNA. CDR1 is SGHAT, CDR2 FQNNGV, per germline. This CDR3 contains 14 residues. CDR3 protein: CASSLRTGEETQYF.

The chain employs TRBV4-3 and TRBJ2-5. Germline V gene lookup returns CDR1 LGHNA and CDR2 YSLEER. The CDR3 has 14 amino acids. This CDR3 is CASSQDRLKETQYF.

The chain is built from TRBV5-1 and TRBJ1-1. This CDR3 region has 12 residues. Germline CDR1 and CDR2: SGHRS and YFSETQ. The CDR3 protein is CASSFANTEAFF.

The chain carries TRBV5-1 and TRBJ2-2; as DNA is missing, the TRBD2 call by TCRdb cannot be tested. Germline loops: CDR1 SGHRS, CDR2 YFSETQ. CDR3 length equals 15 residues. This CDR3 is CASSLTSGDTGELFF.

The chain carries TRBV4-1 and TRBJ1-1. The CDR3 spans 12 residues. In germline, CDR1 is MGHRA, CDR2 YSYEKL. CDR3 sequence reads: CASSKPGTEAFF.

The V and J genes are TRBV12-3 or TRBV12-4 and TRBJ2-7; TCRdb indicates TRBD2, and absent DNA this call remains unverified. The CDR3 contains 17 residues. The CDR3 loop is CASSKGLAGRLGSEQYF.

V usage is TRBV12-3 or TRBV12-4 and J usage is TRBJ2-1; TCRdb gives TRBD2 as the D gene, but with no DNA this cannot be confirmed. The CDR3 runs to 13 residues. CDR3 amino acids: CASSLVMAHEQFF.

The CDR3 region is CAISPTSYNEQFF. The rearrangement uses TRBV10-3 and TRBJ2-1. This CDR3 comprises 13 residues. The germline V gene has CDR1 ENHRY and CDR2 SYGVKD.

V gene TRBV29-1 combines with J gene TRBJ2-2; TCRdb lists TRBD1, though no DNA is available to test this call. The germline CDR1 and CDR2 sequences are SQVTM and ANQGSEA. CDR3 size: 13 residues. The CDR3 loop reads CSLRTSNTGELFF.

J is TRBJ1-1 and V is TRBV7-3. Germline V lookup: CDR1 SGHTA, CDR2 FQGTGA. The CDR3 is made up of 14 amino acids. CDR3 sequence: CASSLGQPFGEAFF. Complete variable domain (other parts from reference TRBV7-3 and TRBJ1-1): GAGVSQTPSNKVTEKGKYVELRCDPISGHTALYWYRQSLGQGPEFLIYFQGTGAADDSGLPNDRFFAVRPEGSVSTLKIQRTERGDSAVYLCASSLGQPFGEAFFGQGTRLTVV.

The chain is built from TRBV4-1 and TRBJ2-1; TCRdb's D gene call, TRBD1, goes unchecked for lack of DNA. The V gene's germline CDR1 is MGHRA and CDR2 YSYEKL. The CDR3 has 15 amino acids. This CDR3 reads CASSHGTDPYNEQFF.

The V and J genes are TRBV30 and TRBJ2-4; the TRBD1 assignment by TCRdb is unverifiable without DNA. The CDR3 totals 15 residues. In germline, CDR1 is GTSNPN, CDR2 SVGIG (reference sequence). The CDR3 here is CAWTPDSLAKNIQYF.

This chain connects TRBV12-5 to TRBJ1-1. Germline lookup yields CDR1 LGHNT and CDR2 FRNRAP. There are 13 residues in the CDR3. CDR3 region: CATELDEAIEAFF.

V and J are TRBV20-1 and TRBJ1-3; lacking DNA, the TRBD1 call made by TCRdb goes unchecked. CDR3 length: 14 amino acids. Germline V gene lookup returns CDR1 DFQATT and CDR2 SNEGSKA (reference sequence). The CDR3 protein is CSASGQGSGNTIYF.

The CDR3 loop reads CASSQDRLGETQYF. The chain recombines TRBV3-1 with TRBJ2-5. The CDR3 covers 14 residues. The germline V gene has CDR1 LGHDT and CDR2 YNNKEL (reference sequence).

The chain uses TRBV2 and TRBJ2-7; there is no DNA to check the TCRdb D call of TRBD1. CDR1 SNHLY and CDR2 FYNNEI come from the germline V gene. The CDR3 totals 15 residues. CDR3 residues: CASSDPPGQNPMVCF.

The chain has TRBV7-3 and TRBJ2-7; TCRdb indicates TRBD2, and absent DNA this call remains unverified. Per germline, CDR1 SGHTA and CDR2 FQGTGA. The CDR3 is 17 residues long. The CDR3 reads CASSSAGLAGGPYEQYF.

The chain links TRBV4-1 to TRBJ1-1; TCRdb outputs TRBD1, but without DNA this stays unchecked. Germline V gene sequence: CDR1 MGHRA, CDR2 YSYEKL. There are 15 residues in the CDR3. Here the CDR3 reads CASSQPDRVGTEAFF.

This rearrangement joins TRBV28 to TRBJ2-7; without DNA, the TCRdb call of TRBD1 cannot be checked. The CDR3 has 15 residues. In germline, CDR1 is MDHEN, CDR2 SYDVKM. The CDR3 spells CASSSISDISYEQYF.

CDR3 residues: CASSETGGGYGYTF. The chain has TRBV5-6 and TRBJ1-2; TCRdb designates TRBD1, a call that cannot be tested without DNA. Looked up from germline, CDR1 is SGHDT and CDR2 is YYEEEE. The CDR3 is 14 amino acids. Filled out from reference TRBV5-6 and TRBJ1-2, the complete variable domain reads DAGVTQSPTHLIKTRGQQVTLRCSPKSGHDTVSWYQQALGQGPQFIFQYYEEEERQRGNFPDRFSGHQFPNYSSELNVNALLLGDSALYLCASSETGGGYGYTFGSGTRLTVV.

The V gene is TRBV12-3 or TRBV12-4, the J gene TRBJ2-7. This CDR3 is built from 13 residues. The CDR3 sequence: CASSFSESYEQYF.

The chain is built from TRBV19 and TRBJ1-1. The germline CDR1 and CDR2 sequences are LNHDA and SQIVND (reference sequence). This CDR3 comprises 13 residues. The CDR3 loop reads CASSKSLNTEAFF.

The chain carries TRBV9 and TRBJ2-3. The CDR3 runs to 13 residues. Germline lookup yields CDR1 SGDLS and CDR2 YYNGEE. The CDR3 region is CASQGTSTDTQYF.

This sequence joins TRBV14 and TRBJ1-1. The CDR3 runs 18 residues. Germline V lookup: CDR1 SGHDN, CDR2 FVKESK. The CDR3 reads CASSQDSRKSKGNTEAFF.

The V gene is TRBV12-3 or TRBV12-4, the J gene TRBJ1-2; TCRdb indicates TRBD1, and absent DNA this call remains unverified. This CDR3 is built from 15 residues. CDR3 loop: CASSPPGQILSGYTF.

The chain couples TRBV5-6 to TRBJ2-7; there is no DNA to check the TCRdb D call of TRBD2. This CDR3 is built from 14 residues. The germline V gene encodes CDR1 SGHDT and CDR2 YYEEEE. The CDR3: CASEFRGGGFAQYF. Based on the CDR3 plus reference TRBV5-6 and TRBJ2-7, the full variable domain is DAGVTQSPTHLIKTRGQQVTLRCSPKSGHDTVSWYQQALGQGPQFIFQYYEEEERQRGNFPDRFSGHQFPNYSSELNVNALLLGDSALYLCASEFRGGGFAQYFGPGTRLTVT.

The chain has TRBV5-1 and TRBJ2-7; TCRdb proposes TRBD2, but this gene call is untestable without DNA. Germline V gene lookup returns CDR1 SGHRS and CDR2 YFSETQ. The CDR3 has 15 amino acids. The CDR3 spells CASSLVGLSRDEQYF.